The T cell receptor beta chain described here comes from a study of T cells in Graves' hyperthyroidism and ophthalmopathy (dated 2019 in TCRdb). For the study in its entirety: Peripheral blood samples were taken at the time of initial diagnosis, prior to any treatment. TCR V-J signatures able to tell the groups apart were searched for in a discovery cohort of around 95 patients, of whom about 40 had Graves' ophthalmopathy and around 58 had stable Graves' hyperthyroidism. An independent validation cohort of some 18 hyperthyroidism patients and about 16 patients who later progressed to ophthalmopathy tested prospective prediction of ophthalmopathy. The 100 or so discovery patients were divided at random into training and test sets in a 7:3 ratio. Thyroid tissue and blood T-cell repertoires from six Graves' hyperthyroidism patients were also compared in the study. Once sampling was done, hyperthyroidism patients were given methimazole at a starting dose of 30 mg daily, whereas ophthalmopathy patients were given high-dose intravenous methylprednisolone. TCR Vbeta CDR3 sequencing of fewer than 150 peripheral blood samples (roughly 43 ophthalmopathy, approximately 80 hyperthyroidism and roughly 17 progressor patients) is reported in the paper. Results and caveats for the whole study, not just this receptor: In validation, the model predicted progression to ophthalmopathy a median of about 6 months before onset, with approximately 71% sensitivity and 72.22% specificity. Sample size was not statistically predetermined, and investigators were not blinded to group allocation. In cross-validation, a model built on a 13 V-J signature told ophthalmopathy apart from stable hyperthyroidism with under 90% sensitivity and around 83% specificity, and in testing the same model reached 80%/75%. Most expanded thyroid clonotypes (frequency above 0.001) were also found in blood, which suggests that blood repertoires may mirror thyroid immune responses.

Amplification of TCR beta CDR3 regions was carried out from RNA transcripts. For the first round of RT-PCR on the TCR CDR3, the HTBI primer set was used together with the Qiagen OneStep RT-PCR kit. Libraries were constructed in a second round of multiplex PCR, after which size selection and purification were performed. Paired-end sequencing of the libraries was performed with 100 bp reads on an Illumina HiSeq2000. The study's processing was this. SOAPnuke was used to process the raw data, throwing out any read that contained adapters or uncalled bases, had a mean Phred below 15, or lacked an exact constant-primer or identifier match. COPE v1.2.5 was used to merge high-quality paired reads, and clonotypes were defined as unique nucleotide sequences. MiTCR v1.1 was used to align clonotypes to the IMGT TRBV, TRBD and TRBJ reference segments. The analysis included only V-J combinations with a frequency above 0.0001, which together covered over 98% of the repertoires. The TCS score was defined as the ratio of F50 (clonal expansion) to E x V (chaos), calculated using BLOSUM62-based TCRdist between CDR3 peptides within each V-J. Welch's t-statistics and random forest reduced around 510 V-J features to roughly 13, which were used in a naive Bayes classifier (R e1071). The similarity between thyroid and blood repertoires was quantified using the Morisita-Horn index. TCRdb reran the public reads through fastp at Q25 and MiXCR, keeping productive beta chains. When rows share a CDR3 protein, they turn into one entry using the most common DNA and genes. TCRdb's processing, not the authors' own work, is the source of the V and J calls. The sample includes 700,000 to 950,000 distinct CDR3 sequences, with approximately 36% observed a single time. Roughly 31% of the sample is in the top ten clones.

Stable Graves' hyperthyroidism was defined as no progression to ophthalmopathy during 18 months of follow-up. The hyperthyroidism patients were between 18 and 65 years old and newly diagnosed, with a disease duration of less than 2 months. Any patient with an uncontrolled infection, another autoimmune disease, pregnancy or lactation was excluded. Diagnoses were established on the basis of clinical symptoms, serum thyroxine and TRAb, thyroid ultrasound, and orbital computed tomography. PBMCs were separated from approximately 9.9 ml of fresh peripheral blood using Ficoll-Paque density gradient centrifugation. Total RNA was extracted using Trizol reagent, and RNA quality was assessed on an Agilent 2100 Bioanalyzer. This clonotype was counted ten times or more. Its cognate antigen has yet to be identified. Base qualities are not at hand, and no much larger clone is one base apart. Between the V and J ends, shortened by 6 bases and 3 bases respectively, the junction contains 21 bases. From cysteine to phenylalanine, the CDR3 is 17 amino acids long. Only the CDR3 part of the read is kept: 51 bases, read in frame from the first base. CDR1 and CDR2 were assigned from the germline V gene (reference sequence) as SEHNR and FQNEAQ.

Sequences were obtained from blood. The sequence is built from TRBV7-9 and TRBJ1-5; there is no confident call for the D gene. The clonotype originates from a woman aged 40 to 49 with Graves' hyperthyroidism. The CDR3 protein is CASSPAPKYPFNQPQHF. The nucleotide sequence reads as follows: TGTGCCAGCAGTCCCGCCCCGAAGTATCCCTTCAATCAGCCCCAGCATTTT.